This TCR beta chain was captured by sequencing in a study of T cell changes during pregnancy in multiple sclerosis. The table came from immunoSEQ multiplex PCR; TCRdb's copy has only in-frame clones and leaves some out. The sample lists about 59,000 clones, roughly 93% occurring once. V was clipped by 5 bases and J by 1 base, with 14 bases between them. Germline V lookup: CDR1 MDHEN, CDR2 SYDVKM. The CDR3 totals 15 residues. This chain links TRBV28 with TRBJ1-1; TRBD1 might be the D (6 bases). This clonotype was sampled from a female donor with multiple sclerosis, enrolled in a pregnancy study. Sequenced here: CD8+ T cells from peripheral blood mononuclear cells, sampled in the third trimester of pregnancy. In nucleotides, the CDR3 is TGTGCCAGCAGTGAGAGTGGCAGGGGGAACACTGAAGCTTTCTTT. Translating it yields CASSESGRGNTEAFF. The entire variable domain, with the rest obtained from reference TRBV28 and TRBJ1-1, is as follows: DVKVTQSSRYLVKRTGEKVFLECVQDMDHENMFWYRQDPGLGLRLIYFSYDVKMKEKGDIPEGYSVSREKKERFSLILESASTNQTSMYLCASSESGRGNTEAFFGQGTRLTVV.